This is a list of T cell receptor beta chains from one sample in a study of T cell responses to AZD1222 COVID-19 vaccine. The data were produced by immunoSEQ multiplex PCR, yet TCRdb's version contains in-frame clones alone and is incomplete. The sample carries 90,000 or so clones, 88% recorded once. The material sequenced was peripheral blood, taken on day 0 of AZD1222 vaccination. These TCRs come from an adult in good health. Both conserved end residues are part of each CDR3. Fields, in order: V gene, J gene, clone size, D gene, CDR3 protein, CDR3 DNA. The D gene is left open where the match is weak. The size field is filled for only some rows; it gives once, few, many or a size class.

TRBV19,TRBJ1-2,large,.,CASSPRDRYNYGYTF,TGTGCCAGTAGTCCCCGGGACCGATATAACTATGGCTACACCTTC
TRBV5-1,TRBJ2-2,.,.,CASSLEGPLNTGELFF,TGCGCCAGCAGCTTGGAGGGACCACTTAACACCGGGGAGCTGTTTTTT
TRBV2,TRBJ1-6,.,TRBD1,CASSEQGAKLSPLHF,TGTGCCAGCAGTGAACAGGGGGCAAAATTGTCACCCCTCCACTTT
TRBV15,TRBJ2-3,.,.,CATSTRPRTDTQYF,TGTGCCACCAGCACCCGCCCCCGCACAGATACGCAGTATTTT
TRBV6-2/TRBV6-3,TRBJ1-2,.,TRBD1,CASSYSSTGNGYTF,TGTGCCAGCAGTTACTCTTCGACAGGGAATGGCTACACCTTC
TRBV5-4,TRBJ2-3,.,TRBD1,CASSWGQGWIISDTDTQYF,TGTGCCAGCAGCTGGGGACAGGGCTGGATAATATCAGACACAGATACGCAGTATTTT
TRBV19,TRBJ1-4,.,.,CASSIRQGREKLFF,TGTGCCAGTAGTATTCGGCAGGGGAGAGAAAAACTGTTTTTT
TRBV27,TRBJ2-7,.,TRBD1,CASSFRQGYEQYF,TGTGCCAGCAGTTTTAGACAGGGCTACGAGCAGTACTTC
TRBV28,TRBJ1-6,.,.,CASTGSSYNSPLHF,TGTGCCAGCACCGGGAGCTCCTATAATTCACCCCTCCACTTT
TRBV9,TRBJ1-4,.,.,CASSPRGSTNEKLFF,TGTGCCAGCAGCCCTCGGGGCAGCACTAATGAAAAACTGTTTTTT
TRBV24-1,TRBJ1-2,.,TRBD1,CATSDADRAYGYTF,TGTGCCACCAGTGACGCCGACAGGGCTTATGGCTACACCTTC
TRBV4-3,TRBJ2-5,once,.,CASSQEPGTETQYF,TGCGCCAGCAGCCAAGAACCAGGCACGGAGACCCAGTACTTC
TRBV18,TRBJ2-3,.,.,CASSPGDTQYF,TGTGCCAGCTCACCTGGTGATACGCAGTATTTT
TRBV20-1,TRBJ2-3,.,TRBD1,CSASWSAGGYF,TGCAGTGCTAGTTGGTCTGCAGGGGGGTATTTT
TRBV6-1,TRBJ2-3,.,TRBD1,CASSEGTGPDTQYF,TGTGCCAGCAGTGAGGGGACAGGGCCCGATACGCAGTATTTT
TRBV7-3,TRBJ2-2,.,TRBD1,CASSSAGQGIGELFF,TGTGCCAGCAGCTCAGCGGGACAGGGGATCGGGGAGCTGTTTTTT
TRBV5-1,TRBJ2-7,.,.,CASSFSFQRVLSYEQYF,TGCGCCAGTTCTTTTTCTTTTCAGCGGGTCCTCTCCTACGAGCAGTACTTC
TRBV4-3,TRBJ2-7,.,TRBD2,CASSQDRGEAGEQYF,TGCGCCAGCAGCCAAGATCGGGGGGAGGCGGGCGAGCAGTACTTC
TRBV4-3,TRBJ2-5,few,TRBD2,CASSQDTSGGETQYF,TGCGCCAGCAGCCAAGATACTAGCGGGGGCGAGACCCAGTACTTC
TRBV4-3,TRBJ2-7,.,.,CASSRARVGEQYF,TGCGCCAGCAGCCGCGCTCGGGTGGGCGAGCAGTACTTC
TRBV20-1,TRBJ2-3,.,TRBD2,CSASVREDTQYF,TGCAGTGCTAGTGTGCGGGAGGATACGCAGTATTTT
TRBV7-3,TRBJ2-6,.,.,CASSLNMVTGANVLTF,TGTGCCAGCAGCTTAAATATGGTCACTGGGGCCAACGTCCTGACTTTC
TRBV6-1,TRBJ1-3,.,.,CASSEVEGHTIYF,TGTGCCAGCAGTGAAGTAGAAGGACACACCATATATTTT
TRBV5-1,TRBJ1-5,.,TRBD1,CASSRDSVNQPQHF,TGCGCCAGCAGCCGGGACAGCGTCAATCAGCCCCAGCATTTT
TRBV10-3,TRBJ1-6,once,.,CAIKSQGESPLHF,TGTGCCATCAAGTCACAGGGTGAATCACCCCTCCACTTT
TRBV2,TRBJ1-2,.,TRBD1,CASSEKGASANYGYTF,TGTGCCAGCAGTGAGAAGGGGGCGTCGGCTAACTATGGCTACACCTTC
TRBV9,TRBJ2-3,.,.,CASSVDTDTQYF,TGTGCCAGCAGCGTAGACACCGATACGCAGTATTTT
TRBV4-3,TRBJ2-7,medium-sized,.,CASSQGHRQVPSYEQYF,TGCGCCAGCAGCCAAGGGCACAGGCAGGTCCCCTCCTACGAGCAGTACTTC
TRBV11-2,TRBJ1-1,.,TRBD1,CASSLLGTGNTEAFF,TGTGCCAGCAGCTTACTAGGGACAGGGAACACTGAAGCTTTCTTT
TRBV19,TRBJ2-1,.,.,CASSIEGSGEQFF,TGTGCCAGTAGTATAGAGGGTTCCGGTGAGCAGTTCTTC